The T cell receptor beta chain described here comes from a study of a mutant IDH1 vaccine in newly diagnosed glioma. Study-level information: Antecedent treatment encompassed radiotherapy, temozolomide, or their combination; the majority received both.

Here immunoSEQ multiplex PCR was the method, and the copy in TCRdb shows in-frame clones only, minus some. This sample has around 56,000 clones, with 82% found just once. CDR1 and CDR2 from the germline V gene are SEHNR and FQNEAQ (reference sequence). V shed 6 bases and J 7 bases; nucleotides not matched to a gene: 10. The CDR3 extends over 15 amino acids. Time point denoted: week 5, during vaccination. Each vaccine dose was 300 ug of mutant IDH1 20-mer peptide, with topical imiquimod. This clone was picked up a small number of times. The target antigen is unknown. This clonotype was sampled from a woman aged 18 to 35 with glioma. Some clones in this sample may be carry-over from other donors' samples. The J gene is TRBJ1-5, the V gene TRBV7-9; 9 bases fit TRBD1. This material consisted of PBMCs, taken from a glioma patient whose treatment included an IDH1 peptide vaccine. The CDR3 DNA follows: TGTGCCAGCAGTGGGGACAGGGAACGAGGGCAGCCCCAGCATTTT. It codes for CASSGDRERGQPQHF.